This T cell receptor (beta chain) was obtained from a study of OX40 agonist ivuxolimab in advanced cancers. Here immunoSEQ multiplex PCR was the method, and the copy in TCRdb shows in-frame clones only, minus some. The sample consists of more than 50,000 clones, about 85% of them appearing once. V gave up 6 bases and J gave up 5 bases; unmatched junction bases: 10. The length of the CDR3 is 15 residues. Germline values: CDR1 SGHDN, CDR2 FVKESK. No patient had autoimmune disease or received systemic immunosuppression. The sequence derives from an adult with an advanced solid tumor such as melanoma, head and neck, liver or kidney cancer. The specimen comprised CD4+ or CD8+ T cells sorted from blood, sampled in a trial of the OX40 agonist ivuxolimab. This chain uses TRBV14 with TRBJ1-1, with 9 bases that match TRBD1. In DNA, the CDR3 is TGTGCCAGCAGGGGGTGGGGACAGGGTAAAACTGAAGCTTTCTTT. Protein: CASRGWGQGKTEAFF.